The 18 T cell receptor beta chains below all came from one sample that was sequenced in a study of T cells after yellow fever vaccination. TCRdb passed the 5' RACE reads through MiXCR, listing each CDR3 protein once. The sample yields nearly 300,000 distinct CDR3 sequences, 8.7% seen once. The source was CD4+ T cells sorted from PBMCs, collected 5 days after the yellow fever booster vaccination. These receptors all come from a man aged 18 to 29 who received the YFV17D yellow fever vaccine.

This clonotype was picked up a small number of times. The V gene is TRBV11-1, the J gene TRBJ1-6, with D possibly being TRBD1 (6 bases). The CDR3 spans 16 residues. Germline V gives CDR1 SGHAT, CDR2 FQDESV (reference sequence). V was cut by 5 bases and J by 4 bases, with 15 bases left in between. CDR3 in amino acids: CASSPGRTAYNSPLHF. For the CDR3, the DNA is TGTGCCAGCAGCCCAGGAAGGACAGCTTATAATTCACCCCTCCACTTT. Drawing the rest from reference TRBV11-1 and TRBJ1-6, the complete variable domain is EAEVAQSPRYKITEKSQAVAFWCDPISGHATLYWYRQILGQGPELLVQFQDESVVDDSQLPKDRFSAERLKGVDSTLKIQPAELGDSAMYLCASSPGRTAYNSPLHFGNGTRLTVT.

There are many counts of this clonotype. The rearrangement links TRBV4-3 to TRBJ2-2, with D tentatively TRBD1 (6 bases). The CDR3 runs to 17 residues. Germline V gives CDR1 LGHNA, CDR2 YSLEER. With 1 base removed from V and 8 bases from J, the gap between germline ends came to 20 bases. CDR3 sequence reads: CASSQGIPGESWGELFF. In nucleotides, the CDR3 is TGCGCCAGCAGCCAAGGAATACCAGGGGAATCGTGGGGGGAGCTGTTTTTT.

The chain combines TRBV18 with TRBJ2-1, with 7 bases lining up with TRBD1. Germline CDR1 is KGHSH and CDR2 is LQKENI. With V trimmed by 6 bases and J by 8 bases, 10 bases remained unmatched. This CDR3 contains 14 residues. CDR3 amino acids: CASSPSTGFDEQFF. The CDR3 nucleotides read TGTGCCAGCTCCCCGTCGACAGGGTTCGATGAGCAGTTCTTC.

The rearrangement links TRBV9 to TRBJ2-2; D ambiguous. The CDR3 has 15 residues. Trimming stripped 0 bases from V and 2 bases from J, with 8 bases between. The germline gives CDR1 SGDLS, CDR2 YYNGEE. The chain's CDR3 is CASSVVADNTGELFF. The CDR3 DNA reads TGTGCCAGCAGCGTAGTCGCGGATAACACCGGGGAGCTGTTTTTT.

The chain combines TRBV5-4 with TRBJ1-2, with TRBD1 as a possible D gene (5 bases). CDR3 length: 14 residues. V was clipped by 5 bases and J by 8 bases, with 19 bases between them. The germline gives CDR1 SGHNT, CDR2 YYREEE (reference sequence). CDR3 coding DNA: TGTGCCAGCAGTTTCGTCGTCCCCGAGGGGGGCTACACCTTC. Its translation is CASSFVVPEGGYTF.

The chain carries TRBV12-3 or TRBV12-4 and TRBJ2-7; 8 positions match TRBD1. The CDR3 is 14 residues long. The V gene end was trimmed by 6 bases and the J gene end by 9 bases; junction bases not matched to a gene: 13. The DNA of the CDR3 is TGTGCCAGCAGATCCCTAGGACAGGGAGAAGGGCAGTACTTC. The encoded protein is CASRSLGQGEGQYF.

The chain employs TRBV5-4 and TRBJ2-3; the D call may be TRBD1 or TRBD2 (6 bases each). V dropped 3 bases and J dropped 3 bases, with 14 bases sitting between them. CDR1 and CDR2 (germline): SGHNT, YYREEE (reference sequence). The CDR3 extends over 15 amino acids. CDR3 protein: CASSSWGASTDTQYF. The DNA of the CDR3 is TGTGCCAGCAGCTCTTGGGGGGCAAGTACAGATACGCAGTATTTT.

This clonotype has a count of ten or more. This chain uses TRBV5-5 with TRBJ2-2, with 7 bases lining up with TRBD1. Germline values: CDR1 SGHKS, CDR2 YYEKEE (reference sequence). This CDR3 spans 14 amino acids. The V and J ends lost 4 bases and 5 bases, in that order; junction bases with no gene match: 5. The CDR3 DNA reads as TGTGCCAGCAGCGAGGGGGCGAGGACCGGGGAGCTGTTTTTT. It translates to CASSEGARTGELFF.

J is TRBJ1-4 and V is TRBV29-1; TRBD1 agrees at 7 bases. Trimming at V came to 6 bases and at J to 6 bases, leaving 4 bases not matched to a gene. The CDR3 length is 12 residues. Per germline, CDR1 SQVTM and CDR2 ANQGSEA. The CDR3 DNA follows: TGCAGCGTGTCAGGGACAGATGAAAAACTGTTTTTT. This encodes CSVSGTDEKLFF.

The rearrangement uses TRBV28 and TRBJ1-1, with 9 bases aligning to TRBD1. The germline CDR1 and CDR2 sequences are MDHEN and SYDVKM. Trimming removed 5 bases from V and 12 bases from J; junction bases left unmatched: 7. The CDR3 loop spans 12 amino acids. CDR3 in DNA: TGTGCCAGCAGTCACCGGGACAGGGAAACTTTCTTT. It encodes CASSHRDRETFF.

The CDR3 protein is CASSYSRREAYTF. DNA for the CDR3: TGTGCCAGCAGTTACTCGCGACGGGAGGCCTACACCTTC. The V call is TRBV6-5, the J call TRBJ1-2; D is unclear. This CDR3 comprises 13 residues. From germline, CDR1 is MNHEY and CDR2 SVGAGI. Trimming took 0 bases from V and 10 from J, leaving 12 bases between them.

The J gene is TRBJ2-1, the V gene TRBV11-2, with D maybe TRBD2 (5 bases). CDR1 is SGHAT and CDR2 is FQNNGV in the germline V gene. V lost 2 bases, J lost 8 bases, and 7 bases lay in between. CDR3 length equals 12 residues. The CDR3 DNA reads TGTGCCAGCAGCTTATGGCGGGATGAGCAGTTCTTC. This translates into CASSLWRDEQFF.

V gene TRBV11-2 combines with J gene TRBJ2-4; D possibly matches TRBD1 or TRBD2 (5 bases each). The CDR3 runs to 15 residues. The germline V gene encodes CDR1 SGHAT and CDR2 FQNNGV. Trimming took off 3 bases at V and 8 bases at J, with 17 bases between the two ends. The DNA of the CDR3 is TGTGCCAGCAGCTTGAGCCCCGCGAGGGGAGACATTCAGTACTTC. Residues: CASSLSPARGDIQYF.

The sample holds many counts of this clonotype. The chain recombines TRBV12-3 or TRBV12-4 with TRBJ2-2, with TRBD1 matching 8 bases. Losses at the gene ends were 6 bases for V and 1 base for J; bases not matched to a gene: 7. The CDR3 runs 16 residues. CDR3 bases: TGTGCCAGCAGGATCACCGGGACAGGGAACACCGGGGAGCTGTTTTTT. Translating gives CASRITGTGNTGELFF.

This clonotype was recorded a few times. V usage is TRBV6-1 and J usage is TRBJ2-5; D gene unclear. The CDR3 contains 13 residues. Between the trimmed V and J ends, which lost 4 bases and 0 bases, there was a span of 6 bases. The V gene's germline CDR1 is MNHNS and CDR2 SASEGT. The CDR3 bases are TGTGCCAGCAGTGGCACGTACCAAGAGACCCAGTACTTC. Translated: CASSGTYQETQYF.

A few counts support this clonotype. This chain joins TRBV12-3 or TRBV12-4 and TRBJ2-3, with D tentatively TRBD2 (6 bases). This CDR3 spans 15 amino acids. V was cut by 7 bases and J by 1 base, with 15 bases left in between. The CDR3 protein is CASTIGLSGTDTQYF. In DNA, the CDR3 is TGTGCCAGCACCATAGGACTATCCGGCACAGATACGCAGTATTTT.

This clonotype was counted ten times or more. CDR3 loop: CASSLGASGEETQYF. CDR3 DNA sequence: TGTGCCAGCAGCTTAGGGGCTAGCGGTGAAGAGACCCAGTACTTC. The V call is TRBV7-9, the J call TRBJ2-5, with 7 bases matching TRBD2. Unmatched junction bases numbered 5, after V lost 1 base and J lost 3 bases. The CDR3 contains 15 residues. Germline loops: CDR1 SEHNR, CDR2 FQNEAQ (reference sequence). Using reference TRBV7-9 and TRBJ2-5 for the parts outside the CDR3, the full variable domain is DTGVSQNPRHKITKRGQNVTFRCDPISEHNRLYWYRQTLGQGPEFLTYFQNEAQLEKSRLLSDRFSAERPKGSFSTLEIQRTEQGDSAMYLCASSLGASGEETQYFGPGTRLLVL.

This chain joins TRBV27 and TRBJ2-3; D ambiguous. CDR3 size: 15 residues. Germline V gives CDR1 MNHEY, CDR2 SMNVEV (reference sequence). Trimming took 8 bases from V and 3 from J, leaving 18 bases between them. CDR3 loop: CASCSPMVATDTQYF. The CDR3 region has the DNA TGTGCCAGCTGTTCCCCGATGGTTGCGACAGATACGCAGTATTTT.